Listed below are T cell receptor beta chains from one sample, sequenced in a study of blood T cells in healthy people across ages. TCRdb re-called the 5' RACE reads through MiXCR, storing one row per CDR3 protein. Here the sample spans hundreds of thousands of distinct CDR3 sequences, roughly 60% being singletons. Sequencing was performed on blood. All receptors come from a man in his thirties or forties in good health. CDR3s include the opening cysteine and the closing phenylalanine or tryptophan. Each record gives: clone size, V gene, D gene, J gene, CDR3 protein, CDR3 DNA. The D gene is left open where the match is weak. Size values are once, few and many counts, or a class for expanded clones, and some rows have none.

size: NA
V: TRBV13
D: NA
J: TRBJ2-5
CDR3: CASSFRTRNNEQYF
DNA: TGTGCCAGCAGCTTCCGGACACGGAACAATGAGCAGTACTTC

size: once
V: TRBV27
D: NA
J: TRBJ1-5
CDR3: CASSFIKGSQPQHF
DNA: TGTGCCAGCAGTTTTATTAAGGGATCCCAGCCCCAGCATTTT

size: NA
V: TRBV20-1
D: TRBD2
J: TRBJ2-5
CDR3: CSARVGTSGRGEQYF
DNA: TGCAGTGCTAGAGTTGGGACTAGCGGGAGAGGGGAGCAGTACTTC

size: few
V: TRBV6-1
D: NA
J: TRBJ1-2
CDR3: CASSELERGYTF
DNA: TGTGCCAGCAGTGAATTGGAACGGGGCTACACCTTC

size: few
V: TRBV20-1
D: TRBD1
J: TRBJ1-2
CDR3: CSAGGDRGRGYGYTF
DNA: TGCAGTGCTGGGGGAGACAGGGGGCGCGGCTATGGCTACACCTTC

size: NA
V: TRBV2
D: NA
J: TRBJ2-5
CDR3: CASSELGVRETQYF
DNA: TGTGCCAGCAGTGAGTTAGGGGTTAGAGAGACCCAGTACTTC

size: NA
V: TRBV30
D: NA
J: TRBJ1-2
CDR3: CAWEGANYGYTF
DNA: TGTGCCTGGGAGGGAGCTAACTATGGCTACACCTTC

size: NA
V: TRBV5-6
D: TRBD1
J: TRBJ2-7
CDR3: CASSPGQASYEQYF
DNA: TGTGCCAGCTCACCGGGACAGGCCTCCTACGAGCAGTACTTC

size: NA
V: TRBV28
D: TRBD2
J: TRBJ2-7
CDR3: CASSSPFALAGVFNEQYF
DNA: TGTGCCAGCAGTTCCCCCTTCGCCCTAGCGGGAGTTTTCAACGAGCAGTACTTC

size: NA
V: TRBV6-6
D: TRBD1
J: TRBJ2-1
CDR3: CASSHPSRQGAHEQFF
DNA: TGTGCCAGCAGCCATCCTTCGCGACAGGGGGCACATGAGCAGTTCTTC

size: NA
V: TRBV6-5
D: TRBD2
J: TRBJ2-7
CDR3: CATRGGVEQYF
DNA: TGTGCCACCCGTGGGGGGGTCGAGCAGTACTTC

size: NA
V: TRBV5-1
D: NA
J: TRBJ2-7
CDR3: CASSDAGTVYEQYF
DNA: TGCGCCAGCAGCGACGCCGGGACTGTCTACGAGCAGTACTTC

size: few
V: TRBV4-2
D: TRBD1
J: TRBJ2-7
CDR3: CASSQDKQGGSYEQYF
DNA: TGTGCCAGCAGCCAAGACAAACAGGGGGGCTCCTACGAGCAGTACTTC

size: NA
V: TRBV13
D: NA
J: TRBJ1-2
CDR3: CASRGVGDGYTF
DNA: TGTGCCAGCAGGGGGGTGGGGGACGGCTACACCTTC

size: NA
V: TRBV6-1
D: NA
J: TRBJ1-5
CDR3: CASHYWVGQPQHF
DNA: TGTGCCAGCCATTACTGGGTTGGGCAGCCCCAGCATTTT

size: few
V: TRBV5-1
D: NA
J: TRBJ1-5
CDR3: CASSLDTGLEPQHF
DNA: TGCGCCAGCAGCTTGGATACGGGTTTGGAGCCCCAGCATTTT

size: NA
V: TRBV27
D: NA
J: TRBJ1-5
CDR3: CASSPGRLGQPQHF
DNA: TGTGCCAGCAGTCCAGGACGGCTGGGTCAGCCCCAGCATTTT

size: NA
V: TRBV29-1
D: NA
J: TRBJ2-2
CDR3: CSVLAGELFF
DNA: TGCAGCGTTCTCGCCGGGGAGCTGTTTTTT

size: NA
V: TRBV6-4
D: NA
J: TRBJ2-5
CDR3: CASSEEEIQETQYF
DNA: TGTGCCAGCAGTGAGGAGGAGATCCAAGAGACCCAGTACTTC

size: NA
V: TRBV6-1
D: TRBD2
J: TRBJ2-5
CDR3: CASSGGWGGGRGIETQYF
DNA: TGTGCCAGCAGTGGAGGATGGGGAGGCGGGAGAGGAATAGAGACCCAGTACTTC

size: NA
V: TRBV12-3/TRBV12-4
D: TRBD2
J: TRBJ2-1
CDR3: CASSLRTSGRIHEQFF
DNA: TGTGCCAGCAGTTTAAGGACTAGCGGGAGAATCCATGAGCAGTTCTTC

size: NA
V: TRBV25-1
D: NA
J: TRBJ1-2
CDR3: CASSETRTEFRVSGYTF
DNA: TGTGCCAGCAGTGAAACCCGGACAGAATTCAGGGTATCCGGCTACACCTTC

size: NA
V: TRBV20-1
D: NA
J: TRBJ2-7
CDR3: CSAQQGGHEQYF
DNA: TGCAGTGCTCAACAGGGGGGGCACGAGCAGTACTTC

size: NA
V: TRBV30
D: TRBD1
J: TRBJ2-7
CDR3: CAWEGTGHSYEQYF
DNA: TGTGCCTGGGAGGGGACAGGACACTCCTACGAGCAGTACTTC

size: NA
V: TRBV27
D: NA
J: TRBJ2-5
CDR3: CASSYRTQEETQYF
DNA: TGTGCCAGCAGTTACCGGACTCAAGAAGAGACCCAGTACTTC

size: NA
V: TRBV27
D: NA
J: TRBJ2-3
CDR3: CASSLGTYSTDTQYF
DNA: TGTGCCAGCAGTTTGGGGACATACAGCACAGATACGCAGTATTTT

size: NA
V: TRBV4-1
D: TRBD1
J: TRBJ1-4
CDR3: CASSQGWQGAPNEKLFF
DNA: TGCGCCAGCAGCCAAGGATGGCAGGGGGCACCTAATGAAAAACTGTTTTTT

size: NA
V: TRBV5-1
D: NA
J: TRBJ2-5
CDR3: CASSDYPTSSDEQYF
DNA: TGCGCCAGCAGTGATTACCCGACATCAAGCGATGAGCAGTACTTC

size: NA
V: TRBV7-6
D: TRBD2
J: TRBJ2-3
CDR3: CASSPWTSGSTDTQYF
DNA: TGTGCCAGCAGCCCTTGGACTAGCGGGAGCACAGATACGCAGTATTTT

size: NA
V: TRBV29-1
D: NA
J: TRBJ2-1
CDR3: CSVGSSGEQFF
DNA: TGCAGCGTTGGGAGTTCTGGTGAGCAGTTCTTC

size: NA
V: TRBV12-3/TRBV12-4
D: NA
J: TRBJ2-2
CDR3: CASNLGIEAGELFF
DNA: TGTGCCAGCAACCTAGGGATTGAGGCGGGGGAGCTGTTTTTT

size: few
V: TRBV24-1
D: TRBD2
J: TRBJ2-3
CDR3: CATSDRLAGDTDTQYF
DNA: TGTGCCACCAGTGATAGACTAGCGGGGGACACAGATACGCAGTATTTT

size: NA
V: TRBV20-1
D: TRBD2
J: TRBJ2-3
CDR3: CSALRQGLAGGYRDTQYF
DNA: TGCAGTGCTCTTCGACAGGGACTAGCGGGAGGTTATAGAGATACGCAGTATTTT

size: NA
V: TRBV20-1
D: TRBD2
J: TRBJ2-7
CDR3: CSAQGLAVTYEQYF
DNA: TGCAGTGCCCAAGGACTAGCGGTAACCTACGAGCAGTACTTC

size: NA
V: TRBV12-5
D: NA
J: TRBJ1-6
CDR3: CASANWSSYNSPLHF
DNA: TGTGCTAGTGCTAACTGGAGCTCCTATAATTCACCCCTCCACTTT

size: NA
V: TRBV4-3
D: NA
J: TRBJ2-7
CDR3: CASSQGRSYSYEQYF
DNA: TGCGCCAGCAGCCAAGGAAGGTCATACTCCTACGAGCAGTACTTC

size: many
V: TRBV7-2
D: TRBD1
J: TRBJ2-3
CDR3: CASSLAGQGVDTQYF
DNA: TGTGCCAGCAGCTTAGCGGGACAGGGTGTAGATACGCAGTATTTT

size: NA
V: TRBV2
D: TRBD1
J: TRBJ1-2
CDR3: CASNQGGPSINYGYTF
DNA: TGTGCCAGCAACCAGGGGGGCCCTTCCATTAACTATGGCTACACCTTC

size: few
V: TRBV5-1
D: NA
J: TRBJ1-2
CDR3: CAIHRGYGYTF
DNA: TGCGCCATCCATAGAGGCTATGGCTACACCTTC

size: NA
V: TRBV18
D: NA
J: TRBJ1-1
CDR3: CASSLAEGLTEAFF
DNA: TGTGCCAGCTCACTAGCGGAGGGGTTGACTGAAGCTTTCTTT

size: NA
V: TRBV4-3
D: TRBD1
J: TRBJ2-7
CDR3: CASSQVPGGMDEQYF
DNA: TGCGCCAGCAGCCAAGTCCCAGGGGGTATGGACGAGCAGTACTTC

size: NA
V: TRBV5-1
D: NA
J: TRBJ2-1
CDR3: CASSLLGALPLRDNEQFF
DNA: TGCGCCAGCAGCTTGTTGGGGGCGCTTCCCCTGAGAGACAATGAGCAGTTCTTC

size: NA
V: TRBV7-2
D: TRBD1
J: TRBJ2-7
CDR3: CASSLAWTGGYEQYF
DNA: TGTGCCAGCAGCTTAGCGTGGACAGGGGGCTACGAGCAGTACTTC

size: NA
V: TRBV21-1
D: NA
J: TRBJ2-6
CDR3: CASSKDFSGANVLTF
DNA: TGTGCCAGCAGCAAAGACTTCTCTGGGGCCAACGTCCTGACTTTC

size: few
V: TRBV19
D: TRBD2
J: TRBJ2-7
CDR3: CASSRLAGGSYEQYF
DNA: TGTGCCAGTAGTAGACTAGCGGGAGGGTCCTACGAGCAGTACTTC

size: NA
V: TRBV7-9
D: NA
J: TRBJ1-6
CDR3: CASSLWRTEPSPLHF
DNA: TGTGCCAGCAGCTTATGGAGGACAGAGCCTTCACCCCTCCACTTT

size: NA
V: TRBV4-2
D: TRBD1
J: TRBJ2-2
CDR3: CASRQGTFSGELFF
DNA: TGTGCCAGCCGACAGGGAACGTTTTCCGGGGAGCTGTTTTTT

size: few
V: TRBV10-3
D: NA
J: TRBJ2-5
CDR3: CAISESAQTAYEQYF
DNA: TGTGCCATCAGTGAGTCGGCTCAGACGGCCTATGAGCAGTACTTC

size: few
V: TRBV4-1
D: TRBD1
J: TRBJ1-2
CDR3: CASSQGTGGQYYGYTF
DNA: TGCGCCAGCAGCCAAGGCACAGGGGGCCAATACTATGGCTACACCTTC

size: NA
V: TRBV20-1
D: TRBD2
J: TRBJ2-5
CDR3: CSATGLGLSETQYF
DNA: TGCAGTGCTACGGGACTAGGACTTTCTGAGACCCAGTACTTC